The clone carrying this T cell receptor beta chain was seen many times. Its antigen is not known. The data belong to a study of human T cells and chemical hapten exposure. Study-level findings and limits: TCRs at a frequency above 1 in 1000 stayed unchanged with DPC sensitization.

The CDR3 has 13 residues. V was shortened by 7 bases and J by 5 bases, with 11 bases between the two germline ends. Germline loops: CDR1 MNHNS, CDR2 SASEGT. The total RNA was obtained from whole blood that was not fractionated. As processed by the authors: A per-sample median of 95,638 TCRs was observed, with a range of roughly 20,000 to 750,000. One entry per CDR3 protein, called by TCRdb with MiXCR from the 5' RACE reads. The V and J calls shown here were made by TCRdb, not taken from the authors' results. The data contain more than 140,000 distinct CDR3 sequences, around 4.1% of them singletons. The receptor was derived from a female donor in good health. The chain has TRBV6-1 and TRBJ1-4; no clear D gene. CDR3 in amino acids: CASNWASNEKLFF. The CDR3 DNA reads TGTGCCAGCAACTGGGCGTCCAATGAAAAACTGTTTTTT.